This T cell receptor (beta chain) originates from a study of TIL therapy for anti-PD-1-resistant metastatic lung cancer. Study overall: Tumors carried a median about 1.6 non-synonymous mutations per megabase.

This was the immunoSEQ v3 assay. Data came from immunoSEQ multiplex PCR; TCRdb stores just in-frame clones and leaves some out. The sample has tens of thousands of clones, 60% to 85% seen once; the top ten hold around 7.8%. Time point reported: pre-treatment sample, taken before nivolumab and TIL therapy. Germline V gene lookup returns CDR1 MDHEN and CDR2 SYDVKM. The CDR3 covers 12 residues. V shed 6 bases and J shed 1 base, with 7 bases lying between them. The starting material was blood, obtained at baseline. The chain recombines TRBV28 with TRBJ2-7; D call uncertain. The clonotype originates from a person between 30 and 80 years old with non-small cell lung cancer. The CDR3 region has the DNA TGTGCCAGCAGCCTTCTGTCCTACGAGCAGTACTTC. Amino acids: CASSLLSYEQYF.